This T cell receptor (beta chain) was recorded in a study of T cells in Graves' hyperthyroidism and ophthalmopathy. General observations from the study: Blood also contained most expanded thyroid clonotypes above 0.001. With a median lead of 6.5 months before onset, the model predicted ophthalmopathy.

This CDR3 contains 14 residues. V lost 5 bases, J lost 5 bases, and 12 bases lay in between. CDR1 and CDR2 from the germline V gene are MDHEN and SYDVKM. Using RNA transcripts as the source, TCR beta CDR3 regions were amplified. The HTBI primer set was used in a first-round RT-PCR of the TCR CDR3. TCRdb analysed the multiplex PCR reads with MiXCR anew, one entry per CDR3 protein. The profile shows about 300,000 distinct CDR3 sequences, roughly 20% of them singletons. This clonotype was counted at least ten times. The antigen is unknown. The specimen sequenced was blood. The rearrangement uses TRBV28 and TRBJ2-2; possibly TRBD2 for D (6 bases). The sequence came from a man aged 45-65 years with Graves' ophthalmopathy. CDR3 bases: TGTGCCAGCAGTCTCCAGGGAGGAACCGGGGAGCTGTTTTTT. Amino acids: CASSLQGGTGELFF.